This T cell receptor beta chain was recorded in a study of regulatory T cells in long-lasting Graves disease. Construction of the TCR beta libraries employed iRepertoire HTBI primers in conjunction with Arm-PCR of CDR3 regions. Each CDR3 protein gets one entry after TCRdb re-called the multiplex PCR reads with MiXCR. The sample carries some 280,000 distinct CDR3 sequences, around 20% recorded once. The time point: persistent/refractory GD, antithyroid drugs over 5 years with positive TRAb. PBMC-extracted RNA yielded the TCR library. The patients were drawn from one endocrinology department in Xi'an, China. CDR3 length: 11 residues. The germline gives CDR1 SGHTA, CDR2 FQGNSA. V was cut by 5 bases and J by 7 bases, with 9 bases left in between. This clonotype was picked up a small number of times.

Sample: peripheral blood mononuclear cells (PBMCs), taken when the disease was refractory, from a patient treated with antithyroid drugs. The chain carries TRBV7-2 and TRBJ2-7; possibly TRBD1 for D (5 bases). This sequence was found in a female donor with Graves disease. CDR3 region: CASSDHREQYF. CDR3 in DNA: TGTGCCAGCAGCGATCACAGGGAGCAGTACTTC.